Included here is one T cell receptor (beta chain) sequence, with context. This record belongs to a study of cytomegalovirus exposure and HLA in healthy donors. From germline, CDR1 is LNHDA and CDR2 SQIVND (reference sequence). Losses at the gene ends were 8 bases for V and 7 bases for J; bases not matched to a gene: 5. The CDR3 spans 13 residues. The primer mix had 60 Vbeta and 13 Jbeta primers. The data were produced by immunoSEQ multiplex PCR, yet TCRdb's version contains in-frame clones alone and is incomplete. This sample carries around 55,000 clones, approximately 71% of them seen once, and the ten largest clones take 30% to 35%.

The source of this sequence is a man aged 35-49 years in good health and CMV-seropositive. The chain combines TRBV19 with TRBJ1-5; 10 positions match TRBD1. The sequencing input was PBMCs. CDR3 sequence reads: CASAGTGDQPQHF. CDR3 coding DNA: TGTGCCAGTGCCGGGACAGGGGACCAGCCCCAGCATTTT.